The 25 T cell receptor beta chains below come from one sample, sequenced in a study of control samples from healthy donors and cancer patients. The assay was immunoSEQ multiplex PCR, and TCRdb's table has in-frame clones only and misses some. The data show 150,000 to 200,000 clones, around 90% seen once. Sequenced input: blood. These receptor sequences come from a woman aged 45-65 years in good health.

This rearrangement joins TRBV5-6 to TRBJ1-2; D call uncertain. CDR1 is SGHDT and CDR2 is YYEEEE in the germline V gene. V lost 3 bases and J 4 bases, leaving 16 bases between the germline ends. This CDR3 contains 15 residues. The chain's CDR3 is CASSSPGLQSYGYTF. The CDR3 coding sequence is TGTGCCAGCAGCTCCCCGGGTCTCCAGAGCTATGGCTACACCTTC. The full variable domain, its missing parts supplied by reference TRBV5-6 and TRBJ1-2, is DAGVTQSPTHLIKTRGQQVTLRCSPKSGHDTVSWYQQALGQGPQFIFQYYEEEERQRGNFPDRFSGHQFPNYSSELNVNALLLGDSALYLCASSSPGLQSYGYTFGSGTRLTVV.

The V call is TRBV28, the J call TRBJ1-1; D is uncertain. The CDR3 spans 14 residues. From germline, CDR1 is MDHEN and CDR2 SYDVKM. Trimming stripped 3 bases from V and 0 bases from J, with 8 bases between. The CDR3 DNA reads as TGTGCCAGCAGTTTCAGACCCATGAACACTGAAGCTTTCTTT. Protein product: CASSFRPMNTEAFF.

The V call is TRBV6-5, the J call TRBJ2-5; 12 bases align to TRBD1. Per the germline V gene, CDR1 is MNHEY and CDR2 is SVGAGI. The CDR3 consists of 14 residues. Trimming cost V 8 bases and J 5 bases; bases outside gene matches: 6. CDR3 region: CASRGQGAFETQYF. CDR3 bases: TGTGCCAGCCGGGGACAGGGGGCTTTTGAGACCCAGTACTTC.

The V gene is TRBV9, the J gene TRBJ2-7; the D gene is possibly TRBD1 (6 bases). The CDR3 is made up of 13 amino acids. CDR1 and CDR2 from the germline V gene are SGDLS and YYNGEE. V was cut by 4 bases and J by 7 bases, with 15 bases left in between. The CDR3 sequence: CASSPRGRGEQYF. In nucleotides, the CDR3 is TGTGCCAGCAGCCCTAGGGGCAGGGGAGAGCAGTACTTC.

This rearrangement joins TRBV11-2 to TRBJ1-2, with unresolved D. The germline gives CDR1 SGHAT, CDR2 FQNNGV. V gave up 1 base and J gave up 4 bases, with 7 bases separating them. The CDR3 sequence is 13 residues long. The CDR3 sequence is CASSLGQAYGYTF. CDR3 in DNA: TGTGCCAGCAGCTTAGGGCAGGCCTATGGCTACACCTTC.

The J gene is TRBJ1-6, the V gene TRBV10-3; D unresolved. The CDR3 has 13 amino acids. V was pared by 10 bases and J by 7 bases, with 14 bases between. Germline lookup yields CDR1 ENHRY and CDR2 SYGVKD. The CDR3 sequence is CASIGSQNSPLHF. CDR3 DNA: TGTGCCAGTATCGGGTCCCAAAATTCACCCCTCCACTTT.

V gene TRBV21-1 combines with J gene TRBJ1-5. TRBV21-1 is a pseudogene segment. The CDR3 runs 21 residues. CDR3 coding DNA: TGTGCCAGCAGCAAACCAGGCCATCGGGACCCAGAGAGGTATAGCAATCAGCCCCGGCATTTT. Encoded protein: CASSKPGHRDPERYSNQPRHF.

On this clone: One junction end disagrees with the germline gene, perhaps due to a read error. CDR3 region: CASSLLAGGPLSHEQYF. The CDR3 region has the DNA TGTGCCAGCAGTTTATTAGCGGGAGGTCCCCTCTCCCACGAGCAGTACTTC. This chain connects TRBV27 to TRBJ2-7; the match to TRBD2 covers 10 bases. The length of the CDR3 is 17 residues. Germline CDR1 and CDR2: MNHEY and SMNVEV (reference sequence).

The chain is built from TRBV28 and TRBJ1-2, with TRBD1 matching over 8 bases. Trimming cost V 5 bases and J 4 bases; bases outside gene matches: 9. The germline V gene has CDR1 MDHEN and CDR2 SYDVKM. This CDR3 is built from 15 residues. CDR3 residues: CASSGAGGASYGYTF. The CDR3 nucleotides read TGTGCCAGCAGTGGGGCAGGGGGCGCGAGCTATGGCTACACCTTC.

There are a few counts of this clone. The chain links TRBV7-9 to TRBJ2-7; 7 positions agree with TRBD1. The germline V gene has CDR1 SEHNR and CDR2 FQNEAQ (reference sequence). V shed 5 bases, J shed 4 bases, and the junction held 11 bases outside the gene matches. This CDR3 is built from 15 residues. In nucleotides, the CDR3 is TGTGCCAGCAGCCTGGTCCCGGGACAGCTTTACGAGCAGTACTTC. Its protein is CASSLVPGQLYEQYF. Supplemented by reference TRBV7-9 and TRBJ2-7, the full variable domain reads DTGVSQNPRHKITKRGQNVTFRCDPISEHNRLYWYRQTLGQGPEFLTYFQNEAQLEKSRLLSDRFSAERPKGSFSTLEIQRTEQGDSAMYLCASSLVPGQLYEQYFGPGTRLTVT.

The CDR3 protein is CASSVKGDVNTEAFF. The CDR3 nucleotides read TGTGCCAGCAGCGTAAAGGGGGATGTGAACACTGAAGCTTTCTTT. This chain links TRBV9 with TRBJ1-1; tentative D call: TRBD1 (6 bases). V lost 1 base and J 0 bases, leaving 10 bases between the germline ends. The V gene's germline CDR1 is SGDLS and CDR2 YYNGEE. The CDR3 loop spans 15 amino acids.

The genes are TRBV28 and TRBJ1-2; a possible D gene is TRBD1 (6 bases). Germline V CDR1 and CDR2: MDHEN, SYDVKM. CDR3 length: 14 residues. The V and J ends lost 5 bases and 6 bases respectively, with 16 bases between them. CDR3 in amino acids: CASSPSRDKDGYTF. For the CDR3, the DNA is TGTGCCAGCAGTCCGTCCCGGGACAAGGATGGCTACACCTTC.

This chain connects TRBV27 to TRBJ2-7; no clear D gene. The CDR3 is 13 amino acids. V lost 6 bases and J lost 3, with 12 bases in between. The germline V gene encodes CDR1 MNHEY and CDR2 SMNVEV (reference sequence). The DNA for the CDR3 is TGTGCCAGCAGCTTGACCCCGGACTACGAGCAGTACTTC. Protein sequence: CASSLTPDYEQYF.

This rearrangement joins TRBV11-3 to TRBJ1-1; D uncertain. Germline V gives CDR1 SGHNT, CDR2 YENEEA. V lost 4 bases and J 3 bases, leaving 12 bases between the germline ends. This CDR3 has 14 residues. DNA of the CDR3: TGTGCCAGCAGCTGGTCGGGAGTTGACACTGAAGCTTTCTTT. Translation gives CASSWSGVDTEAFF. Drawing the rest from reference TRBV11-3 and TRBJ1-1, the complete variable domain is EAGVVQSPRYKIIEKKQPVAFWCNPISGHNTLYWYLQNLGQGPELLIRYENEEAVDDSQLPKDRFSAERLKGVDSTLKIQPAELGDSAVYLCASSWSGVDTEAFFGQGTRLTVV.

Comments on this clone: Other DNA sequences in this sample translate to the same CDR3. The V gene is TRBV28, the J gene TRBJ2-7; a weak D match, TRBD2 (6 bases). Trimming pared 4 bases from V and 2 bases from J, leaving 15 bases between. CDR1 and CDR2 (germline): MDHEN, SYDVKM. The CDR3 loop spans 15 amino acids. The CDR3 loop reads CASSSTGTGTYEQYF. Here the CDR3 DNA reads TGTGCCAGCAGTTCAACCGGGACTGGAACCTACGAGCAGTACTTC.

The CDR3 spells CASSYPGQVAYEQYF. The CDR3 region has the DNA TGTGCCAGCAGTTACCCAGGACAGGTCGCCTACGAGCAGTACTTC. The rearrangement uses TRBV6-2 or TRBV6-3 and TRBJ2-7, with 7 bases aligning to TRBD1. The CDR3 runs 15 residues. Germline V gene sequence: CDR1 MNHEY, CDR2 SVGEGT. With 2 bases clipped from V and 2 bases from J, the junction kept 6 bases outside the gene matches.

CDR3 bases: TGTGCCAGCAGTTACCCCTTCTCGGGCAGGGGGATCACTGAAGCTTTCTTT. Translating it yields CASSYPFSGRGITEAFF. The chain is built from TRBV6-2 or TRBV6-3 and TRBJ1-1; TRBD1 agrees at 7 bases. CDR1 and CDR2 (germline): MNHEY, SVGEGT. The J segment lost 4 bases and the V segment lost 2 bases, leaving 13 bases of the junction unmatched. This CDR3 is built from 17 residues.

The rearrangement links TRBV6-5 to TRBJ2-7, with D perhaps matching TRBD2 (7 bases). The CDR3 length is 15 residues. Germline V lookup: CDR1 MNHEY, CDR2 SVGAGI. V shed 6 bases and J shed 2 bases, with 17 bases lying between them. CDR3 sequence reads: CASRGGGAGTYEQYF. DNA for the CDR3: TGTGCCAGCAGAGGGGGGGGTGCGGGCACCTACGAGCAGTACTTC.

This chain uses TRBV14 with TRBJ2-3; 15 bases line up with TRBD2. The CDR3 contains 19 residues. Losses at the gene ends were 4 bases for V and 1 base for J; bases not matched to a gene: 9. The germline gives CDR1 SGHDN, CDR2 FVKESK. CDR3 DNA sequence: TGTGCCAGCAGCCCGGGGACTAGCGGGGGGTACCAACGCACAGATACGCAGTATTTT. Translated, it gives CASSPGTSGGYQRTDTQYF.

The V gene is TRBV30, the J gene TRBJ2-3; D is unclear. The CDR3 extends over 15 amino acids. The V gene lost 0 bases and the J gene lost 1 base, with 11 bases spanning the gap. In germline, CDR1 is GTSNPN, CDR2 SVGIG (reference sequence). The CDR3 loop reads CAWSVLRARTDTQYF. DNA for the CDR3: TGTGCCTGGAGTGTACTCCGGGCCCGCACAGATACGCAGTATTTT.

The chain links TRBV7-9 to TRBJ1-5; D remains ambiguous. Trimming left V 5 bases short and J 2 bases short, with 10 bases between. The CDR3 consists of 14 residues. Germline lookup yields CDR1 SEHNR and CDR2 FQNEAQ (reference sequence). DNA for the CDR3: TGTGCCAGCAGCCCCGGATGGGGCAATCAGCCCCAGCATTTT. As protein: CASSPGWGNQPQHF.

Concerning this clone: Other nucleotide sequences from this sample produce the same CDR3. The chain uses TRBV6-5 and TRBJ2-3; no clear D. Germline V lookup: CDR1 MNHEY, CDR2 SVGAGI. The V end lost 0 bases, the J end lost 4 bases, and 11 bases lay between the germline ends. The CDR3 spans 15 residues. CDR3 residues: CASSYSPKVSDTQYF. DNA of the CDR3: TGTGCCAGCAGTTACTCACCCAAAGTTTCAGATACGCAGTATTTT.

The gene calls are TRBV6-2 or TRBV6-3 and TRBJ1-2; D uncertain. Germline V gene lookup returns CDR1 MNHEY and CDR2 SVGEGT. The CDR3 has 15 residues. V lost 6 bases to trimming and J lost 4 bases, with 18 bases between them. The CDR3 reads CASSSDRRKRYGYTF. Written as DNA, the CDR3 is TGTGCCAGCAGCTCCGACCGCAGGAAACGCTATGGCTACACCTTC.

V is TRBV7-3 and J is TRBJ2-5; 8 bases are shared with TRBD1. The CDR3 runs to 15 residues. Germline values: CDR1 SGHTA, CDR2 FQGTGA. The V gene end was trimmed by 3 bases and the J gene end by 4 bases; junction bases not matched to a gene: 7. CDR3 nucleotides: TGTGCCAGCAGCTTGGAACAGGGGGGCCGAGAGACCCAGTACTTC. Translated: CASSLEQGGRETQYF.

This clone turned up a few times. V is TRBV2 and J is TRBJ1-1, with unresolved D. Germline CDR1 SNHLY, CDR2 FYNNEI. Trimming took 2 bases from V and 1 from J, leaving 8 bases between them. The CDR3 has 14 residues. The CDR3 spells CASSELRWNTEAFF. CDR3 coding DNA: TGTGCCAGCAGTGAATTACGATGGAACACTGAAGCTTTCTTT.